One and the same sample provided the 32 T cell receptor beta chains below, sequenced in a study of blood T cell repertoires in COVID-19. Measured with immunoSEQ multiplex PCR; TCRdb has only the in-frame clones, and not every one. The sample contains about 170,000 clones, 75% to 90% of which appear only once. The sample taken for sequencing was PBMCs or T cells enriched from blood (not recorded which). Source of these receptors: a woman in her fifties or sixties who had recovered from COVID-19.

The chain is built from TRBV6-5 and TRBJ2-1; 14 bases are shared with TRBD2. The CDR3 is made up of 16 amino acids. V gave up 2 bases and J gave up 6 bases; unmatched junction bases: 3. CDR1 is MNHEY and CDR2 is SVGAGI in the germline V gene. The CDR3 DNA reads TGTGCCAGCAGTTACCAGACTAGCGGGAGGGCCAATGAGCAGTTCTTC. Protein product: CASSYQTSGRANEQFF.

V gene TRBV7-2 combines with J gene TRBJ1-2; possibly TRBD1 for D (6 bases). The CDR3 has 13 residues. Germline V gene lookup returns CDR1 SGHTA and CDR2 FQGNSA. The V end lost 5 bases, the J end lost 8 bases, and 15 bases lay between the germline ends. CDR3 nucleotides: TGTGCCAGCAGCGCCTTTACAGGGAACGGCTACACCTTC. Amino acid sequence: CASSAFTGNGYTF.

The CDR3 DNA reads as TGTGCCAGTTTCGAGTTCACTGAAGCTTTCTTT. This gives the protein CASFEFTEAFF. The rearrangement uses TRBV19 and TRBJ1-1, with D hard to call. Germline assignment: CDR1 LNHDA and CDR2 SQIVND (reference sequence). CDR3 length equals 11 residues. Trimming took 8 bases from V and 4 from J, leaving 8 bases between them. Filled out from reference TRBV19 and TRBJ1-1, the complete variable domain reads DGGITQSPKYLFRKEGQNVTLSCEQNLNHDAMYWYRQDPGQGLRLIYYSQIVNDFQKGDIAEGYSVSREKKESFPLTVTSAQKNPTAFYLCASFEFTEAFFGQGTRLTVV.

The chain employs TRBV3-1 (or the pseudogene TRBV3-2) and TRBJ1-5; D is undetermined. CDR1 is LGHDT and CDR2 is YNNKEL in the germline V gene (reference sequence). Trimming pared 1 base from V and 4 bases from J, leaving 8 bases between. The CDR3 has 14 amino acids. For the CDR3, the DNA is TGTGCCAGCAGCCAAGGAGTGACTAATCAGCCCCAGCATTTT. Encoded protein: CASSQGVTNQPQHF.

V gene TRBV7-9 combines with J gene TRBJ2-3; 9 bases match TRBD2. CDR1 SEHNR and CDR2 FQNEAQ come from the germline V gene (reference sequence). This CDR3 comprises 18 residues. The V gene end was trimmed by 6 bases and the J gene end by 3 bases; junction bases not matched to a gene: 16. The CDR3: CASSPGLGSLAGTDTQYF. CDR3 nucleotides: TGTGCCAGCAGTCCCGGTCTCGGTTCGCTAGCGGGAACAGATACGCAGTATTTT.

The chain uses TRBV7-3 and TRBJ2-2, with TRBD2 as a possible D gene (7 bases). V lost 4 bases and J lost 3, with 15 bases in between. This CDR3 region has 16 residues. Per the germline V gene, CDR1 is SGHTA and CDR2 is FQGTGA. The CDR3 DNA is TGTGCCAGCAGCTCCGGACAGCGGGGCGACACCGGGGAGCTGTTTTTT. It encodes CASSSGQRGDTGELFF. The full variable domain, in which reference TRBV7-3 and TRBJ2-2 provide the parts outside the CDR3, is GAGVSQTPSNKVTEKGKYVELRCDPISGHTALYWYRQSLGQGPEFLIYFQGTGAADDSGLPNDRFFAVRPEGSVSTLKIQRTERGDSAVYLCASSSGQRGDTGELFFGEGSRLTVL.

This clone was seen more than once but under ten times. This rearrangement joins TRBV9 to TRBJ2-1, with D perhaps matching TRBD1 (5 bases). Trimming removed 5 bases from V and 0 bases from J, with 9 bases in between. This CDR3 spans 14 amino acids. Germline V CDR1 and CDR2: SGDLS, YYNGEE. This CDR3 reads CASSLGPSYNEQFF. CDR3 sequence (DNA): TGTGCCAGCAGTTTGGGGCCCTCCTACAATGAGCAGTTCTTC.

The chain carries TRBV5-1 and TRBJ1-2; possibly TRBD1 for D (6 bases). The germline gives CDR1 SGHRS, CDR2 YFSETQ. Trimming cost V 0 bases and J 7 bases, with 16 bases left between them. This CDR3 has 15 amino acids. CDR3 DNA: TGCGCCAGCAGCTTGGAAACCGGGACACCCGGTGGCTACACCTTC. Encoded protein: CASSLETGTPGGYTF. The full variable domain, with the rest looked up from reference TRBV5-1 and TRBJ1-2, is KAGVTQTPRYLIKTRGQQVTLSCSPISGHRSVSWYQQTPGQGLQFLFEYFSETQRNKGNFPGRFSGRQFSNSRSEMNVSTLELGDSALYLCASSLETGTPGGYTFGSGTRLTVV.

The gene calls are TRBV18 and TRBJ1-4, with D unclear. The CDR3 is made up of 13 amino acids. The V gene's germline CDR1 is KGHSH and CDR2 LQKENI. Trimming cost V 3 bases and J 8 bases, with 10 bases left between them. CDR3 residues: CASSPAGGEKLFF. CDR3 in DNA: TGTGCCAGCTCACCCGCCGGCGGGGAAAAACTGTTTTTT. The whole variable domain, remainder taken from reference TRBV18 and TRBJ1-4, is NAGVMQNPRHLVRRRGQEARLRCSPMKGHSHVYWYRQLPEEGLKFMVYLQKENIIDESGMPKERFSAEFPKEGPSILRIQQVVRGDSAAYFCASSPAGGEKLFFGSGTQLSVL.

The V call is TRBV27, the J call TRBJ1-1; D uncertain. CDR1 is MNHEY and CDR2 is SMNVEV in the germline V gene (reference sequence). The CDR3 covers 14 residues. V was pared by 3 bases and J by 1 base, with 9 bases between. For the CDR3, the DNA is TGTGCCAGCAGTTTCGGACTTGGGAACACTGAAGCTTTCTTT. This sequence encodes CASSFGLGNTEAFF.

This rearrangement joins TRBV6-5 to TRBJ1-1; the D is unclear. V was trimmed by 2 bases and J by 10 bases, leaving 14 bases between them. CDR1 is MNHEY, CDR2 SVGAGI, per germline. This CDR3 has 13 residues. This chain's CDR3 is CASSYMQSARAFF. In DNA form, the CDR3 reads TGTGCCAGCAGTTACATGCAATCTGCGAGAGCTTTCTTT.

The CDR3 here is CAWSPIGGLGYTF. The CDR3 DNA is TGTGCCTGGAGCCCGATCGGAGGCCTCGGCTACACCTTC. The V call is TRBV30, the J call TRBJ1-2, with D unresolved. The V gene lost 3 bases and the J gene lost 8 bases, with 16 bases spanning the gap. CDR1 GTSNPN and CDR2 SVGIG come from the germline V gene (reference sequence). The CDR3 extends over 13 amino acids.

This chain links TRBV29-1 with TRBJ1-2; D gene ambiguous. The V gene's germline CDR1 is SQVTM and CDR2 ANQGSEA. The CDR3 totals 13 residues. V was trimmed by 4 bases and J by 5 bases, leaving 14 bases between them. This CDR3 reads CSVASGVKYGYTF. Written as DNA, the CDR3 is TGCAGCGTTGCGAGTGGAGTCAAATATGGCTACACCTTC.

This clone was recorded a few times. The rearrangement links TRBV7-2 to TRBJ1-5; tentatively, D is TRBD1 (5 bases). Trimming removed 3 bases from V and 1 base from J, with 13 bases in between. This CDR3 has 16 amino acids. Looked up from germline, CDR1 is SGHTA and CDR2 is FQGNSA. The CDR3: CASSFTGTHSNQPQHF. The CDR3 nucleotides are TGTGCCAGCAGCTTTACCGGGACTCACAGCAATCAGCCCCAGCATTTT.

V gene TRBV9 combines with J gene TRBJ1-3; no firm D call. Trimming pared 0 bases from V and 0 bases from J, leaving 7 bases between. The CDR3 is 15 amino acids. Germline V lookup: CDR1 SGDLS, CDR2 YYNGEE. CDR3 sequence reads: CASSVEAYSGNTIYF. Written as DNA, the CDR3 is TGTGCCAGCAGCGTAGAAGCCTACTCTGGAAACACCATATATTTT.

The chain couples TRBV19 to TRBJ2-5, with 7 bases aligning to TRBD2. Germline-derived CDR1 and CDR2 are LNHDA and SQIVND (reference sequence). J lost 1 base, V lost 3 bases, and 8 bases had no gene match. The length of the CDR3 is 16 residues. The CDR3 here is CASSILSGDLQETQYF. The CDR3 DNA reads TGTGCCAGTAGTATCTTAAGCGGGGATCTCCAAGAGACCCAGTACTTC.

CDR3 coding DNA: TGTGCCAGCAGCCCCAGAAGTAACACAGATACGCAGTATTTT. Residues: CASSPRSNTDTQYF. This rearrangement joins TRBV9 to TRBJ2-3; D unresolved. The CDR3 loop spans 14 amino acids. CDR1 and CDR2 from the germline V gene are SGDLS and YYNGEE. V was clipped by 4 bases and J by 2 bases, with 11 bases between them.

The chain uses TRBV19 and TRBJ1-1; 10 bases match TRBD1. The germline V gene encodes CDR1 LNHDA and CDR2 SQIVND (reference sequence). V gave up 6 bases and J gave up 4 bases; unmatched junction bases: 11. This CDR3 contains 16 residues. The CDR3 sequence is CASRRQGAKWGTEAFF. As DNA, the CDR3 is TGTGCCAGTAGGCGACAGGGGGCGAAATGGGGCACTGAAGCTTTCTTT.

Here the CDR3 DNA reads TGTGCCAGCAGCTGGGGGCCGAATGAAAAACTGTTTTTT. This translates into CASSWGPNEKLFF. This chain uses TRBV7-2 with TRBJ1-4, with D possibly matching TRBD1 (6 bases). The germline V gene has CDR1 SGHTA and CDR2 FQGNSA. The CDR3 has 13 residues. V was cut by 4 bases and J by 5 bases, with 8 bases left in between.

The chain carries TRBV28 and TRBJ2-7; 10 positions match TRBD1. Trimming removed 10 bases from V and 6 bases from J; junction bases left unmatched: 6. From germline, CDR1 is MDHEN and CDR2 SYDVKM. The CDR3 consists of 12 residues. The CDR3 is CATQTGGGEQYV. CDR3 DNA: TGTGCCACCCAGACAGGGGGCGGCGAGCAGTACGTC.

This chain joins TRBV3-1 (or the pseudogene TRBV3-2) and TRBJ2-2, with TRBD2 matching over 13 bases. V shed 3 bases and J 7 bases; nucleotides not matched to a gene: 11. The CDR3 loop spans 18 amino acids. Germline V gives CDR1 LGHDT, CDR2 YNNKEL (reference sequence). The CDR3 sequence is CASSHIGLAGVRDGELFF. DNA for the CDR3: TGTGCCAGCAGCCATATTGGACTAGCGGGAGTTCGGGACGGGGAGCTGTTTTTT.

This rearrangement joins TRBV23-1 to TRBJ2-6, with 7 bases that match TRBD1. TRBV23-1 is reported as an ORF; its role is uncertain. The CDR3 runs to 20 residues. V lost 6 bases to trimming and J lost 1 base; unmatched junction nucleotides: 18. The CDR3 nucleotides read TGCGCCAGCAGCCCAAGGACAGGCTCCCTATGCGAATCTGGGGCCAACGTCCTGACTTTC. Translation: CASSPRTGSLCESGANVLTF.

The gene calls are TRBV9 and TRBJ1-4; tentatively, D is TRBD1 (6 bases). Germline-derived CDR1 and CDR2 are SGDLS and YYNGEE. The CDR3 is made up of 15 amino acids. Trimming took off 4 bases at V and 8 bases at J, with 18 bases between the two ends. CDR3 DNA sequence: TGTGCCAGCAGCCCCCGACTACTCCAGGGGGAAAAACTGTTTTTT. This codes for CASSPRLLQGEKLFF.

The chain uses TRBV5-1 and TRBJ1-2; 9 bases match TRBD1. The length of the CDR3 is 15 residues. Trimming at V came to 4 bases and at J to 6 bases, leaving 10 bases not matched to a gene. CDR1 and CDR2 (germline): SGHRS, YFSETQ. Written as DNA, the CDR3 is TGCGCCAGCAGCATTCGGACGGACAGGGGTGATGGCTACACCTTC. It codes for CASSIRTDRGDGYTF.

In DNA, the CDR3 is TGTGCCAGCTCGCGAAGCACAGGGGGCTCGCGGACTAATGAAAAACTGTTTTTT. Translating gives CASSRSTGGSRTNEKLFF. The genes are TRBV18 and TRBJ1-4, with TRBD1 matching over 9 bases. The CDR3 totals 18 residues. Germline V CDR1 and CDR2: KGHSH, LQKENI. J was trimmed by 2 bases and V by 6 bases; bases with no gene match: 13. Based on the CDR3 plus reference TRBV18 and TRBJ1-4, the full variable domain is NAGVMQNPRHLVRRRGQEARLRCSPMKGHSHVYWYRQLPEEGLKFMVYLQKENIIDESGMPKERFSAEFPKEGPSILRIQQVVRGDSAAYFCASSRSTGGSRTNEKLFFGSGTQLSVL.

This chain connects TRBV6-5 to TRBJ1-1; 7 positions agree with TRBD1. CDR3 length equals 15 residues. The V segment lost 8 bases and the J segment 1 base; nucleotides outside the gene matches: 10. Germline V CDR1 and CDR2: MNHEY, SVGAGI. The CDR3 bases are TGTGCCAGCGCAGGACAGGCCCTTCCGAACACTGAAGCTTTCTTT. Translated, it gives CASAGQALPNTEAFF.

The CDR3 DNA sequence: TGTGCCAGCAGTTTACAACAGTCCTATGGCTACACCTTC. Translation: CASSLQQSYGYTF. V is TRBV27 and J is TRBJ1-2, with D unclear. The length of the CDR3 is 13 residues. Germline V gene sequence: CDR1 MNHEY, CDR2 SMNVEV (reference sequence). The V and J ends lost 2 bases and 4 bases respectively, with 8 bases between them.

The chain carries TRBV6-5 and TRBJ1-1; D might be TRBD1 (5 bases). The germline CDR1 and CDR2 sequences are MNHEY and SVGAGI. V dropped 6 bases and J dropped 3 bases, with 14 bases sitting between them. CDR3 length: 14 amino acids. In DNA form, the CDR3 reads TGTGCCAGCAGGAGAAGGGGAAGGGACACTGAAGCTTTCTTT. This sequence encodes CASRRRGRDTEAFF.

J is TRBJ1-2 and V is TRBV3-1 (or the pseudogene TRBV3-2), with TRBD1 as a possible D gene (6 bases). Trimming cost V 1 base and J 5 bases, with 23 bases left between them. Germline V gene sequence: CDR1 LGHDT, CDR2 YNNKEL (reference sequence). CDR3 length equals 18 residues. The CDR3 coding sequence is TGTGCCAGCAGCCAAGCCGGGGCAGGGGTCCCCTCCTTGTATGGCTACACCTTC. This gives the protein CASSQAGAGVPSLYGYTF.

The chain employs TRBV11-2 and TRBJ1-1; TRBD1 matches at 7 bases. The germline V gene has CDR1 SGHAT and CDR2 FQNNGV. This CDR3 is built from 12 residues. V trimming: 5 bases; J trimming: 14 bases; junction bases outside the gene matches: 11. CDR3 loop: CASSPPGQKRFF. CDR3 DNA sequence: TGTGCCAGCAGCCCACCGGGACAGAAGCGGTTCTTT.

The chain combines TRBV28 with TRBJ2-7, with D unresolved. From germline, CDR1 is MDHEN and CDR2 SYDVKM. The CDR3 consists of 13 residues. V was cut by 5 bases and J by 6 bases, with 14 bases left in between. DNA for the CDR3: TGTGCCAGCAGTCCCCGACACAGATTCGAGCAGTACGTC. Translating it yields CASSPRHRFEQYV.

As concerns this clone: Other DNA sequences in the same sample also yield this CDR3. This chain uses TRBV5-1 with TRBJ2-2; 10 bases line up with TRBD2. This CDR3 contains 15 residues. With V trimmed by 2 bases and J by 6 bases, 4 bases remained unmatched. Germline V gene lookup returns CDR1 SGHRS and CDR2 YFSETQ. The CDR3 sequence: CASSFSLAGAGELFF. CDR3 in DNA: TGCGCCAGCAGCTTCTCGCTAGCGGGAGCCGGGGAGCTGTTTTTT.